Presented here are 5 T cell receptor beta chains from one specimen sequenced in a study of CD8 T cells in ankylosing spondylitis. These receptors lack a known antigen. General study points: Made up of under ten highly homologous variants, a TCR beta motif appeared characteristic of ankylosing spondylitis blood.

TCRdb re-called the 5' RACE reads with MiXCR, one entry per CDR3 protein. The sample has about 390,000 distinct CDR3 sequences, 20% to 25% seen once. The sequencing sample was made of blood, either unsorted or a sorted T cell fraction (not recorded which). Source of these receptors: a male donor with ankylosing spondylitis.

This sequence joins TRBV12-3 or TRBV12-4 and TRBJ1-2; D perhaps matches TRBD1 (6 bases). The CDR3 covers 15 residues. Trimming pared 6 bases from V and 3 bases from J, leaving 17 bases between. For the CDR3, the DNA is TGTGCCAGCAGACGGGACACCTCGCAGTACTATGGCTACACCTTC. Translating it yields CASRRDTSQYYGYTF.

A few counts support this clonotype. The chain employs TRBV5-6 and TRBJ1-3; 9 bases are shared with TRBD1. The CDR3 extends over 16 amino acids. Germline-derived CDR1 and CDR2 are SGHDT and YYEEEE. V lost 0 bases to trimming and J lost 4 bases; unmatched junction nucleotides: 5. The CDR3 bases are TGTGCCAGCAGCTTGGGACAGGGGGTAGCGGGAAACACCATATATTTT. This codes for CASSLGQGVAGNTIYF.

This clonotype was counted only a few times. The chain employs TRBV21-1 and TRBJ2-1; TRBD2 is the table's D call, not checked against the DNA. TRBV21-1 is marked as a pseudogene. CDR3 length: 16 residues. CDR3 amino acids: CASSMGGLVGYNEQFF. The CDR3 DNA follows: TGTGCCAGCAGCATGGGGGGACTAGTTGGGTACAATGAGCAGTTCTTC.

The chain links TRBV6-1 to TRBJ2-7; 7 positions match TRBD1. In germline, CDR1 is MNHNS, CDR2 SASEGT. This CDR3 has 14 residues. The V segment lost 6 bases and the J segment 4 bases; nucleotides outside the gene matches: 9. The CDR3 region is CASSPDRAPYEQYF. In DNA form, the CDR3 reads TGTGCCAGCAGCCCCGACAGGGCCCCTTACGAGCAGTACTTC.

V and J are TRBV4-1 and TRBJ2-7; 8 nucleotides line up with TRBD2. The CDR3 runs 13 residues. The junction had 8 bases not matched to a gene; V was cut back by 1 base and J by 12 bases. Germline CDR1 reads MGHRA; CDR2 reads YSYEKL. CDR3 loop: CASSQAGTSNRYF. CDR3 DNA sequence: TGCGCCAGCAGCCAAGCCGGGACTAGTAACCGGTACTTC.